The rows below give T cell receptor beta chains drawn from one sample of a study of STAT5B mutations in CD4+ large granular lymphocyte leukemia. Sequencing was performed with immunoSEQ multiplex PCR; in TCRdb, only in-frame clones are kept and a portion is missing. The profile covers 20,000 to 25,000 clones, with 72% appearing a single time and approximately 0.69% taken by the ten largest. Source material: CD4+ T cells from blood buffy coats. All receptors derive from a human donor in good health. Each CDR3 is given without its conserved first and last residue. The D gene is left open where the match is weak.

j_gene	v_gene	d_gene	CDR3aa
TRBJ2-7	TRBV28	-	ASSLWGPYEQY
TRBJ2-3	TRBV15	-	ATSRDRLREGGITDTQY
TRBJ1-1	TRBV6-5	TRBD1	ASSPQGAGEAF
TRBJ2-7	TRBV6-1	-	ASSASRELGEQY
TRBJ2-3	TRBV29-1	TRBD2	SVGGLAATDTQY
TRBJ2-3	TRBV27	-	ASKNIGGGTDTQY
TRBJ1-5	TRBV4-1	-	ASSQGVTAFSNQPQH
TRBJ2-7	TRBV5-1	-	ASSLLGGPAYEQY
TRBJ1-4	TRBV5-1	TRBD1	ASSSPGQGNEKLF
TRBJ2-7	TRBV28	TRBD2	ATPREGHEQY
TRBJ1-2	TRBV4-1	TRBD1	ASSHKEQGAYGYT
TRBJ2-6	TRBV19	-	ASSPQQSSGANVLT
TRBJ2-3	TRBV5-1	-	ASSLAPGPDTQY
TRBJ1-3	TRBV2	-	ASSVSGSGSGNTIY
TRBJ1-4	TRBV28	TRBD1	ASSPVGQGYEKLF
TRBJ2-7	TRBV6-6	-	ASSSTGNSYEQY
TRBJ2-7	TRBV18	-	ASSTASYEQY
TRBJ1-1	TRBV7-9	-	ASSLVSIKGPYTEAF
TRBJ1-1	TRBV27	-	ASRVQGPNTEAF
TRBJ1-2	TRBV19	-	ASRQGQTSGYT
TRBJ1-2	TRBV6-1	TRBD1	ASTTNRGGYT
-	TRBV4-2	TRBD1	ASSQAQGQTSYEQY
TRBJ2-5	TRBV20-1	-	SGGAGETQY
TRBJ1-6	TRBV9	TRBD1	ASSQGQVNSPLH
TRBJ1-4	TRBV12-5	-	ASGLSLSLGRDNEKLF
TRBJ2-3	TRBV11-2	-	ASSHPWGRSTDTQY
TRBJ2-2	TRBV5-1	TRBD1	ASSRGDRENTGELF
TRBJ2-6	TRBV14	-	ASSQVRGANVLT
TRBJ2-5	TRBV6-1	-	ASSDILGETQY
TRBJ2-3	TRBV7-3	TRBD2	ASAGGPTDTQY
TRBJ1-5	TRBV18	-	ASSPGDTQPQH
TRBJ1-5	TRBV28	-	ASSLRGGYSNQPQH
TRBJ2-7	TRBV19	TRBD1	ASSMGTGTTEQY
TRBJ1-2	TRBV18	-	ASSTGGRGYT
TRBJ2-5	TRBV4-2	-	ASSQENTVQETQY
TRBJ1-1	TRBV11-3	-	ASSSPPGATEAF
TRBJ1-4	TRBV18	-	ASSPGEWEKLF
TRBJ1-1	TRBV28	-	ASSLMRLGDTEAF
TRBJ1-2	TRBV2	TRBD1	ASRRDRGGGYGYT
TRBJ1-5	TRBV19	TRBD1	ASSTLLGQSSNQPQH
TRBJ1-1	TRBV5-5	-	ASSPRPQVTEAF
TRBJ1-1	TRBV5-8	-	ASSPGRRNTEAF
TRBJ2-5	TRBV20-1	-	SAIPQETQY
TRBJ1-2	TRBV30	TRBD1	AWSVGIGGNGYT
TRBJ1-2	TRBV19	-	ASMEGNYGYT
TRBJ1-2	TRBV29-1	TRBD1	SVGGQEESGSYGYT
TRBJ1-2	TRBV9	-	ASSVARNYGYT
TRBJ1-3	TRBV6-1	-	ASSSRGISGNTIY
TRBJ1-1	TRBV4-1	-	ASSHLSGGLQVGGTEAF
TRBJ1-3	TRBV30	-	GRAVRNTIY
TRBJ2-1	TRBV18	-	ASSPQSQVGGEQF
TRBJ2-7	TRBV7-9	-	ASSFLSGYEQY
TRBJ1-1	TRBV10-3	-	AISTGTENTEAF
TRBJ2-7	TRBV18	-	ASSLTAGSHEQY
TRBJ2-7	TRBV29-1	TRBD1	SGGRQGAEQY